Listed here is a single T cell receptor beta chain. This CDR3 spans 14 amino acids. Trimming shortened V by 3 bases and J by 0 bases, and 12 bases separated the two germline ends. Germline lookup yields CDR1 SQVTM and CDR2 ANQGSEA. This sample is part of a study of OX40 agonist ivuxolimab in advanced cancers. Study-wide background: Patients were given ivuxolimab, an antibody that agonizes OX40 (CD134).

Measured with immunoSEQ multiplex PCR; TCRdb has only the in-frame clones, and not every one. The sample has about 32,000 clones, roughly 80% seen once. This clonotype originated in an adult with an advanced solid tumor such as melanoma, head and neck, liver or kidney cancer. The sample was CD4+ or CD8+ T cells sorted from blood, taken in a trial of the OX40 agonist ivuxolimab. The V and J genes are TRBV29-1 and TRBJ2-7, with a possible D match to TRBD2 (5 bases). This CDR3 is CSVEKGEASYEQYF. The CDR3 nucleotides are TGCAGCGTTGAGAAGGGAGAGGCCTCCTACGAGCAGTACTTC.